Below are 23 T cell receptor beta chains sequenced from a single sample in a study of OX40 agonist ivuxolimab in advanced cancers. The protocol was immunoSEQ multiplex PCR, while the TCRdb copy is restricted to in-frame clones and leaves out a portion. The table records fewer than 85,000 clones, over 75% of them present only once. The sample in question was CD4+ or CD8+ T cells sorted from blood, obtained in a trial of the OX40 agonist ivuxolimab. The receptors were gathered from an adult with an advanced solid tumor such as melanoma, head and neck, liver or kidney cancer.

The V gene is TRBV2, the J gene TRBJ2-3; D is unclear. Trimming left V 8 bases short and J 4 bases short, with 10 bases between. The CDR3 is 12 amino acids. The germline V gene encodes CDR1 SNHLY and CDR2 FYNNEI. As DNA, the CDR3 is TGTGCCAGCGAGGAGAGAGCAGATACGCAGTATTTT. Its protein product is CASEERADTQYF.

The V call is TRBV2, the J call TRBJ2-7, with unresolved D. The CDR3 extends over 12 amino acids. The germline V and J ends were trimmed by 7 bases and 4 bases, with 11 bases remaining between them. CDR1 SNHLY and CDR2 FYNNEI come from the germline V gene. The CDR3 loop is CASKQWSYEQYF. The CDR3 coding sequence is TGTGCCAGCAAACAATGGAGTTACGAGCAGTACTTC. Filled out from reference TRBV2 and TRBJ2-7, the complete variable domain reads EPEVTQTPSHQVTQMGQEVILRCVPISNHLYFYWYRQILGQKVEFLVSFYNNEISEKSEIFDDQFSVERPDGSNFTLKIRSTKLEDSAMYFCASKQWSYEQYFGPGTRLTVT.

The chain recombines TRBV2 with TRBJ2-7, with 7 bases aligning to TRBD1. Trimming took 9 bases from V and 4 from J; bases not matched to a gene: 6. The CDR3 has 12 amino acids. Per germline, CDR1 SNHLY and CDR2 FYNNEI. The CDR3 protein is CARGTDPYEQYF. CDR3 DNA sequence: TGTGCCAGAGGGACAGACCCTTACGAGCAGTACTTC.

The CDR3: CASSDSGTVYEQYF. The CDR3 DNA is TGTGCCAGCAGTGACTCCGGGACAGTATACGAGCAGTACTTC. The chain links TRBV2 to TRBJ2-5, with 7 bases aligning to TRBD1. The last part of the DNA fits TRBJ2-7 better; the J call may be wrong. The CDR3 covers 14 residues. CDR1 and CDR2 (germline): SNHLY, FYNNEI.

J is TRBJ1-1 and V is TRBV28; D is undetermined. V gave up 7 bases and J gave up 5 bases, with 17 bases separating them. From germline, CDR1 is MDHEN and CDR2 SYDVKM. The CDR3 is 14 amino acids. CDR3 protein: CASITPSGGTEAFF. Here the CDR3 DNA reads TGTGCCAGCATTACCCCCTCGGGTGGGACTGAAGCTTTCTTT.

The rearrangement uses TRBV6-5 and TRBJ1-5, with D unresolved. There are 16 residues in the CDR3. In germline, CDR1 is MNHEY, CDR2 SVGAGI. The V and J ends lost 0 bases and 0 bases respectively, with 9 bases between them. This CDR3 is CASSYSAFPSNQPQHF. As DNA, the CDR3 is TGTGCCAGCAGTTACTCGGCCTTTCCTAGCAATCAGCCCCAGCATTTT.

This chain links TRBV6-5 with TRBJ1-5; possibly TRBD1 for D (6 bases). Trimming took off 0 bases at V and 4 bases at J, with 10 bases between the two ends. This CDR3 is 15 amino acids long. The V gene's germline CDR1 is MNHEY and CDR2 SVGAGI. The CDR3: CASSYSRGGNQPQHF. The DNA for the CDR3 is TGTGCCAGCAGTTACTCCAGGGGTGGAAATCAGCCCCAGCATTTT.

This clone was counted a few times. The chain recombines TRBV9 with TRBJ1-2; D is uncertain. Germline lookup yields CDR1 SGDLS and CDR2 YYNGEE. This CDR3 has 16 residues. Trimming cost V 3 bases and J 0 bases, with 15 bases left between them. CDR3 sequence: CASSAIGREANYGYTF. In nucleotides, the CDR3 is TGTGCCAGCAGCGCGATCGGACGGGAAGCTAACTATGGCTACACCTTC.

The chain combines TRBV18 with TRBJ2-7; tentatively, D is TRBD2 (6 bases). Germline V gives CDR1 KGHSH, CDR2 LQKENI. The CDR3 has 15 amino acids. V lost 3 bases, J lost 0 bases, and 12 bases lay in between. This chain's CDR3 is CASSPAGSLSYEQYF. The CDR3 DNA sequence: TGTGCCAGCTCACCGGCGGGGTCCCTCTCCTACGAGCAGTACTTC.

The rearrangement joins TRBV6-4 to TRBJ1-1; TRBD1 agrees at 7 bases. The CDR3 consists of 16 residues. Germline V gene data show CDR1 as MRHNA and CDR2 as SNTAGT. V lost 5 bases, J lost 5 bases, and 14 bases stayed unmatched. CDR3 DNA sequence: TGTGCCAGCAGTTATGACAGGGCCTCATTTGAGACTGAAGCTTTCTTT. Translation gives CASSYDRASFETEAFF.

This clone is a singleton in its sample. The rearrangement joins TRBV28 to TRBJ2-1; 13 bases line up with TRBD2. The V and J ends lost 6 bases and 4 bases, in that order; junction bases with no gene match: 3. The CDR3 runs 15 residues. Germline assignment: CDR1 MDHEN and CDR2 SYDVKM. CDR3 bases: TGTGCCAGCAGCCGACTAGCGGGGGGTTACAATGAGCAGTTCTTC. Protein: CASSRLAGGYNEQFF. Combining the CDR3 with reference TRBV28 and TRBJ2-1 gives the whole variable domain DVKVTQSSRYLVKRTGEKVFLECVQDMDHENMFWYRQDPGLGLRLIYFSYDVKMKEKGDIPEGYSVSREKKERFSLILESASTNQTSMYLCASSRLAGGYNEQFFGPGTRLTVL.

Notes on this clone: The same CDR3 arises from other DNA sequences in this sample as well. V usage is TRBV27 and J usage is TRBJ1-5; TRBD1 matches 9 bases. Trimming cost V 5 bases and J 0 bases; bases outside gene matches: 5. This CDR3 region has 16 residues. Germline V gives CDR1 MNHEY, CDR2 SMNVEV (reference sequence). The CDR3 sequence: CASSPDRGGSNQPQHF. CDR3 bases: TGTGCCAGCAGTCCGGACAGGGGCGGTAGCAATCAGCCCCAGCATTTT.

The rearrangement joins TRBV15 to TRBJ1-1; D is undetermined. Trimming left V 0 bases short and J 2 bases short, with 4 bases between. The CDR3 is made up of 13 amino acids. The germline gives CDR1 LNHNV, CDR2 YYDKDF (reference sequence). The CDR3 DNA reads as TGTGCCACCAGCAGAGATCGTAACACTGAAGCTTTCTTT. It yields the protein CATSRDRNTEAFF.

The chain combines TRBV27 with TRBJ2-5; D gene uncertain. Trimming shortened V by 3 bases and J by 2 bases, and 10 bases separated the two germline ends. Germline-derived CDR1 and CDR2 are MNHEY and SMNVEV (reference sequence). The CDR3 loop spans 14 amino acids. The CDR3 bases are TGTGCCAGCAGTTTCGTCGGCGGACAAGAGACCCAGTACTTC. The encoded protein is CASSFVGGQETQYF.

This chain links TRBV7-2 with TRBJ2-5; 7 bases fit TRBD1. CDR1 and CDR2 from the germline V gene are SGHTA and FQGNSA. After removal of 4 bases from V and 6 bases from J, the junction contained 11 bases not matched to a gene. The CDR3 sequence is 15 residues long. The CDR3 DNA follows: TGTGCCAGCAGCTCGTCCGTGACAGGGAGTCAGACCCAGTACTTC. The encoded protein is CASSSSVTGSQTQYF.

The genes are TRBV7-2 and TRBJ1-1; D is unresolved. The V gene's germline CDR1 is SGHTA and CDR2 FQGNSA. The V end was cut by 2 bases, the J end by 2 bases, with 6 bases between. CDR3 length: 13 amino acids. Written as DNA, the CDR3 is TGTGCCAGCAGCTTACGGGCCAACACTGAAGCTTTCTTT. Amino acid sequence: CASSLRANTEAFF.

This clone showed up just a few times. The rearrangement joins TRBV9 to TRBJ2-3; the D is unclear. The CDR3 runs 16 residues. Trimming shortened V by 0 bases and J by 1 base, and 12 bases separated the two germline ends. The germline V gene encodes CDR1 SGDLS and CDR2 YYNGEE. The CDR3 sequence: CASSVGWRQGTDTQYF. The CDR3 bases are TGTGCCAGCAGCGTAGGATGGCGGCAGGGCACAGATACGCAGTATTTT. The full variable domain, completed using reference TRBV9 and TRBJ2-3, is DSGVTQTPKHLITATGQRVTLRCSPRSGDLSVYWYQQSLDQGLQFLIQYYNGEERAKGNILERFSAQQFPDLHSELNLSSLELGDSALYFCASSVGWRQGTDTQYFGPGTRLTVL.

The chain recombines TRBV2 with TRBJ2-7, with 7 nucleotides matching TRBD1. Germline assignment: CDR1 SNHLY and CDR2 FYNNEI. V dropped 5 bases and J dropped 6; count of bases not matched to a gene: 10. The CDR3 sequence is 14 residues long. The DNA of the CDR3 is TGTGCCAGCAGTACAGACAGGGACGATCTCGAGCAGTACTTC. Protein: CASSTDRDDLEQYF.

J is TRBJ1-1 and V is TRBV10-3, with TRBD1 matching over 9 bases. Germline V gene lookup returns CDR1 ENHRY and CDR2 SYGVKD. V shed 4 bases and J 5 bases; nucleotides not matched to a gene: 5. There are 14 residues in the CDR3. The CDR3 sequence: CAISAGQGRTEAFF. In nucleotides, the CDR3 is TGTGCCATCAGTGCGGGACAGGGAAGGACTGAAGCTTTCTTT.

Written as DNA, the CDR3 is TGCGCCAGCAGCTTGGAAGCGGGAGTAGGTGGGTACGAGCAGTACTTC. This sequence encodes CASSLEAGVGGYEQYF. The rearrangement links TRBV5-1 to TRBJ2-7; 8 nucleotides line up with TRBD2. CDR1 is SGHRS, CDR2 YFSETQ, per germline. Germline trimming cut 0 bases from V and 4 bases from J; bases unmatched to any gene: 9. This CDR3 has 16 amino acids.

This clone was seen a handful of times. This CDR3 is CASSSTRVSYTF. CDR3 nucleotides: TGTGCCAGCAGTTCTACAAGAGTGAGCTACACCTTC. The J gene is TRBJ1-2, the V gene TRBV6-5; D gene ambiguous. Per the germline V gene, CDR1 is MNHEY and CDR2 is SVGAGI. This CDR3 contains 12 residues. V lost 4 bases and J 9 bases, leaving 12 bases between the germline ends.

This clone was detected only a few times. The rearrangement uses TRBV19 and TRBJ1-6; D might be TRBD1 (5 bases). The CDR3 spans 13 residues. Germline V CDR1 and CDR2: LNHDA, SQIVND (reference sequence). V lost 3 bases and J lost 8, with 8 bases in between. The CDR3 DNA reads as TGTGCCAGTAGTATTCAGGGAGATTCACCCCTCCACTTT. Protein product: CASSIQGDSPLHF.

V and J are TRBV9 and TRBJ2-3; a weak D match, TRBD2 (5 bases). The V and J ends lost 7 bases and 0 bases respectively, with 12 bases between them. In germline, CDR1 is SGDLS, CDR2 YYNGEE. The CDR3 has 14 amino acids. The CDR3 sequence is CASQEVTSTDTQYF. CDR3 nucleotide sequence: TGTGCCAGCCAGGAGGTTACTAGCACAGATACGCAGTATTTT. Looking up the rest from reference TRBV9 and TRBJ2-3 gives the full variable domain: DSGVTQTPKHLITATGQRVTLRCSPRSGDLSVYWYQQSLDQGLQFLIQYYNGEERAKGNILERFSAQQFPDLHSELNLSSLELGDSALYFCASQEVTSTDTQYFGPGTRLTVL.